This TCR beta chain was captured in a study of blood T cell repertoires in COVID-19. In the authors' workflow: Quantification of nucleated cells was approximated via reference gene primer amplification. The data were produced by immunoSEQ multiplex PCR, yet TCRdb's version contains in-frame clones alone and is incomplete. The V and J calls and clone size are taken from that table; D and trimming were inferred from the DNA. The sample consists of roughly 240,000 clones, approximately 86% of them appearing once. Trimming removed 2 bases from V and 0 bases from J, with 8 bases in between. The CDR3 spans 15 residues. Germline CDR1 reads MGHRA; CDR2 reads YSYEKL.

This receptor was identified in a woman in her thirties with acute COVID-19. The V gene is TRBV4-1, the J gene TRBJ2-4, with D unresolved. The source material was PBMCs or T cells enriched from blood (not recorded which). DNA for the CDR3: TGCGCCAGCAGCCAACGAATACTAGCCAAAAACATTCAGTACTTC. Translating it yields CASSQRILAKNIQYF.